This T cell receptor (beta chain) was recorded in a study of T cell responses to AZD1222 COVID-19 vaccine. There are a few counts of this clone. The antigen is unknown. Sequencing used immunoSEQ multiplex PCR; TCRdb keeps in-frame clones, though not all of them. The table records about 180,000 clones, less than 90% of them present only once. The CDR3 has 15 residues. Per the germline V gene, CDR1 is GTSNPN and CDR2 is SVGIG (reference sequence). J was trimmed by 4 bases and V by 3 bases; bases with no gene match: 9. Notes on the study in general: The donors showed a predominance of white British ancestry and of females, with possible underestimation of clonal diversity.

Here the sequenced sample was peripheral blood, taken on day 0 of AZD1222 vaccination. The origin of this receptor is an adult in good health. V is TRBV30 and J is TRBJ2-1; 7 bases agree with TRBD2. For the CDR3, the DNA is TGTGCCTGGAGCCTCAAGGGGCGGGGGTACAATGAGCAGTTCTTC. Protein sequence: CAWSLKGRGYNEQFF.